This T cell receptor (beta chain) originates from a study of T-cell reconstitution after alpha-beta-depleted transplantation in children. The study, taken as a whole, reports: The high TCRbeta diversity at day 60 in some patients came from surviving recipient T cells and thymic progenitors. As was reported, about two months after transplant, alpha-beta T cells came from several hundred expanded graft clones. Among T cells one year after transplant, newly produced cells accounted for most counts and diversity.

During its preparation, the TCRbeta library received unique molecular identifiers. Each CDR3 protein gets one entry after TCRdb re-called the PCR reads with MiXCR. The sample contains 550,000 to 800,000 distinct CDR3 sequences, about 12% of which appear only once. As for this clonotype: No antigen is known for it.

The germline gives CDR1 SGHRS, CDR2 YFSETQ. The CDR3 spans 15 residues. Trimming pared 4 bases from V and 3 bases from J, leaving 14 bases between. V and J are TRBV5-1 and TRBJ1-5; possibly TRBD1 for D (5 bases). This clonotype originated in a girl aged 2 to 10 with congenital amegakaryocytic thrombocytopenia, due to receive a stem cell transplant. Sequenced material: PBMCs, taken before TCRalphabeta/CD19-depleted stem cell transplant. CDR3 nucleotides: TGCGCCAGCAGCCCCGGGTTGGACATCAATCAGCCCCAGCATTTT. Protein sequence: CASSPGLDINQPQHF.